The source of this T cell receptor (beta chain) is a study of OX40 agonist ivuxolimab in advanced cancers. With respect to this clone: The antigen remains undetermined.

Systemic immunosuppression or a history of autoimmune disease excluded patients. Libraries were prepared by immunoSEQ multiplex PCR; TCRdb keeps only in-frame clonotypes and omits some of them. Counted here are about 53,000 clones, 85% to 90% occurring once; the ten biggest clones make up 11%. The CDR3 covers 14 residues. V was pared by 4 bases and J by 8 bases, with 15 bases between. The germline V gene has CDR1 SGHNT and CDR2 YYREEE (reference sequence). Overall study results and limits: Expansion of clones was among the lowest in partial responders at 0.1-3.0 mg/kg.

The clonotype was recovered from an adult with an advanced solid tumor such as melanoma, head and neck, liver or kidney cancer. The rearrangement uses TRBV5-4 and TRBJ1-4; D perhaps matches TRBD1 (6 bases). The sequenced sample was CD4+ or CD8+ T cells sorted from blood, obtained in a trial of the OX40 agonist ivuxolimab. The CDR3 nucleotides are TGTGCCAGCAGCACGGGACATCCGGGGGAAAAACTGTTTTTT. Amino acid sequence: CASSTGHPGEKLFF.